The entry below describes one TCR beta chain. Its antigen is not identified. The sample originates from a study of T cell repertoires in cytomegalovirus infection. The V gene lost 1 base and the J gene lost 4 bases, with 13 bases spanning the gap. The CDR3 runs to 15 residues. The V gene's germline CDR1 is LNHDA and CDR2 SQIVND (reference sequence). Each CDR3 protein is one row after TCRdb ran MiXCR on the reads. The data show around 900,000 distinct CDR3 sequences, around 32% seen once. The source is a human donor in good health (CMV status not recorded). Some clones in this sample may be carry-over from other donors' samples. The source was cultured CD8+ T cells from PBMCs, collected from culture after CMV antigen stimulation. The chain carries TRBV19 and TRBJ1-1, with D maybe TRBD1 (6 bases). The DNA of the CDR3 is TGTGCCAGTAGTATAGTTGGGGGCCTCGGCACTGAAGCTTTCTTT. It encodes CASSIVGGLGTEAFF.